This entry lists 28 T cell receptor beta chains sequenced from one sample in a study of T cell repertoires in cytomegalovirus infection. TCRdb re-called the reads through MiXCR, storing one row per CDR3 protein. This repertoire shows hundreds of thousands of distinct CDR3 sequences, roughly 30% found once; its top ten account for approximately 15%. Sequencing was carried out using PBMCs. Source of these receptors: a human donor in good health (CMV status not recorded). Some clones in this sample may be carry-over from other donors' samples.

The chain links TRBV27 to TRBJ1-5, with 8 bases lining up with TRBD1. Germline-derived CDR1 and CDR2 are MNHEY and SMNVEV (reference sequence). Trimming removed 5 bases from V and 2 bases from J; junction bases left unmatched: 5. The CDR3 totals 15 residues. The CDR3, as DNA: TGTGCCAGCAGTCCCCTGACAGGGGGCAATCAGCCCCAGCATTTT. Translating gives CASSPLTGGNQPQHF.

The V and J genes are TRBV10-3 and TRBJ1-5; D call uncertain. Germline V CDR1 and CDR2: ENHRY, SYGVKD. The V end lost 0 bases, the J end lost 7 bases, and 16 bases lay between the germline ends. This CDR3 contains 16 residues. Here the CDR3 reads CAISESLVGERQPQHF. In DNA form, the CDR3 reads TGTGCCATCAGTGAGTCGTTAGTCGGGGAAAGGCAGCCCCAGCATTTT.

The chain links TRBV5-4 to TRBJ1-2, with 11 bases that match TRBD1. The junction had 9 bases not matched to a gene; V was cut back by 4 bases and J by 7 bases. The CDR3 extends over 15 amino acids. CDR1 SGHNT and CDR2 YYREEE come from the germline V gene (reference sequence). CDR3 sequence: CASSATGTGGGGYTF. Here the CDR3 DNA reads TGTGCCAGCAGCGCGACCGGGACAGGGGGTGGTGGCTACACCTTC. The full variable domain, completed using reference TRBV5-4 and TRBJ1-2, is ETGVTQSPTHLIKTRGQQVTLRCSSQSGHNTVSWYQQALGQGPQFIFQYYREEENGRGNFPPRFSGLQFPNYSSELNVNALELDDSALYLCASSATGTGGGGYTFGSGTRLTVV.

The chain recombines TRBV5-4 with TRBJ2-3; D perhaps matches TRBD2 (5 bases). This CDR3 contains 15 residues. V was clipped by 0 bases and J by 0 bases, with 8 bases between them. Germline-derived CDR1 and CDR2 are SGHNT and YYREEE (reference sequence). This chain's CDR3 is CASSLGRGSTDTQYF. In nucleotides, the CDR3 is TGTGCCAGCAGCTTGGGTCGCGGGAGCACAGATACGCAGTATTTT.

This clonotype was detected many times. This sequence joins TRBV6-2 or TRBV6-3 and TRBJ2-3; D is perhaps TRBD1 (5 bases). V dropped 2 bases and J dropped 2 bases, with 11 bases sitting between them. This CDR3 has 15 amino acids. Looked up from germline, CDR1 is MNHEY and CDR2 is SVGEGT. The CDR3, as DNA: TGTGCCAGCAGTTACACAGGTCTTAACACAGATACGCAGTATTTT. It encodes CASSYTGLNTDTQYF.

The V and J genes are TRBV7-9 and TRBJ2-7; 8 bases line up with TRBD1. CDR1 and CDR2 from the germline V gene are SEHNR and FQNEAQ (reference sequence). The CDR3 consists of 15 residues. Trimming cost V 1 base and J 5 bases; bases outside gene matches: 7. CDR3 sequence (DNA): TGTGCCAGCAGCTTAGGTCGGGACAGGCCCCACGAGCAGTACTTC. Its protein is CASSLGRDRPHEQYF.

CDR3 nucleotides: TGTGCCAGCAGCTTGGGACTGACCTCGAGCACAGATACGCAGTATTTT. Protein sequence: CASSLGLTSSTDTQYF. This chain connects TRBV11-3 to TRBJ2-3, with a possible D match to TRBD2 (6 bases). The germline gives CDR1 SGHNT, CDR2 YENEEA. CDR3 size: 16 residues. V shed 3 bases and J shed 0 bases, with 13 bases lying between them.

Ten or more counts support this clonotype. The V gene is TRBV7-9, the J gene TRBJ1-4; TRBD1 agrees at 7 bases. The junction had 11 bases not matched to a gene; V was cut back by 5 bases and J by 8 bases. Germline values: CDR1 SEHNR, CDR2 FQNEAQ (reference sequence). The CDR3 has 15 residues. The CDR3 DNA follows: TGTGCCAGCAGCCACGCACAGGGGCGGCGGGAAAAACTGTTTTTT. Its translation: CASSHAQGRREKLFF.

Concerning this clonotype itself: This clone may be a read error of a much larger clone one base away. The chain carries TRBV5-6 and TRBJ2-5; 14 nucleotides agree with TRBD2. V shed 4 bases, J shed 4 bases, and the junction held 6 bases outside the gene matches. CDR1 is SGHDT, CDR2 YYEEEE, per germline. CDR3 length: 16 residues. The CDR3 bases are TGTGCCAGCAGCCCGGGACTAGCGGGGGCCCGAGAGACCCAGTACTTC. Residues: CASSPGLAGARETQYF.

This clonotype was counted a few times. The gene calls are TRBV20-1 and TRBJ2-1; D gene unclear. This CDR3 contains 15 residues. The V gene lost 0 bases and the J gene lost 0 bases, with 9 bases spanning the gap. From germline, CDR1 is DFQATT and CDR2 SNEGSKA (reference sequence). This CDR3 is CSARDRYSSYNEQFF. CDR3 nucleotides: TGCAGTGCTAGAGATCGCTACTCCTCCTACAATGAGCAGTTCTTC.

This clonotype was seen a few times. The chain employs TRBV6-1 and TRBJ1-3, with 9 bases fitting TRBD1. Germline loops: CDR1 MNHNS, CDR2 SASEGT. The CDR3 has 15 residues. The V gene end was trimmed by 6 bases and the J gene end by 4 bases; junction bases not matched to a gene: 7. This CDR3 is CASRMDRGQGNTIYF. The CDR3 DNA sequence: TGTGCCAGCAGGATGGACAGGGGCCAAGGAAACACCATATATTTT.

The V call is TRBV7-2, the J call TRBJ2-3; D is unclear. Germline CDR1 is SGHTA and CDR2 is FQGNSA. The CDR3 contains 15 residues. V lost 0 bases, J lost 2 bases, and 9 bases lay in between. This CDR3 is CASSLAQVTTDTQYF. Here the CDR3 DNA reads TGTGCCAGCAGCTTAGCGCAGGTCACCACAGATACGCAGTATTTT.

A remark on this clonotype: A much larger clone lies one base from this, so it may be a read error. This CDR3 reads CARSLLGSTEAFF. CDR3 sequence (DNA): TGTGCCAGAAGTTTGTTGGGGAGCACTGAAGCTTTCTTT. This sequence joins TRBV12-3 or TRBV12-4 and TRBJ1-1; unclear D gene. The length of the CDR3 is 13 residues.

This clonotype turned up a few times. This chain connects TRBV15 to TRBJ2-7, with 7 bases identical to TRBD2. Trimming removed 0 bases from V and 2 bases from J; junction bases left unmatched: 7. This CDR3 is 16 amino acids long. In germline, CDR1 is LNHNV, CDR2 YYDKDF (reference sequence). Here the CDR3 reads CATSRDRTGGTYEQYF. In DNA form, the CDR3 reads TGTGCCACCAGCAGAGATAGGACGGGGGGAACCTACGAGCAGTACTTC.

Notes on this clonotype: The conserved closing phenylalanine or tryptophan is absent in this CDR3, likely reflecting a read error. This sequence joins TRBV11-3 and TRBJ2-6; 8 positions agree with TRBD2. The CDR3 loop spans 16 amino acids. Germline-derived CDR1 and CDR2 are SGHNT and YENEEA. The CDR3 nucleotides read TGTGCCAGCTCCGGGGGGGGCTTTTCTGGTGCCAACGTCCTGACTTTA. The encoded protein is CASSGGGFSGANVLTL.

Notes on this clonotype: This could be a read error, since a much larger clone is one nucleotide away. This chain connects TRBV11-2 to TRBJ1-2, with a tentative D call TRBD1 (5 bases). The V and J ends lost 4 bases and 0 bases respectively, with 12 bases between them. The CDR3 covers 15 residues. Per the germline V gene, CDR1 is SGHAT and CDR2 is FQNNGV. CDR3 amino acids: CASSWGSHANYGYTF. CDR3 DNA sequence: TGTGCCAGCAGCTGGGGCAGTCACGCTAACTATGGCTACACCTTC.

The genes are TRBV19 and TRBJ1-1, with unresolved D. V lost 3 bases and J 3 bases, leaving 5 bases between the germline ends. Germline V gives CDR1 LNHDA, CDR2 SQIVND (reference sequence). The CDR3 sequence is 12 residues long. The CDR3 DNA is TGTGCCAGTAGTATGGGAGACACTGAAGCTTTCTTT. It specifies CASSMGDTEAFF.

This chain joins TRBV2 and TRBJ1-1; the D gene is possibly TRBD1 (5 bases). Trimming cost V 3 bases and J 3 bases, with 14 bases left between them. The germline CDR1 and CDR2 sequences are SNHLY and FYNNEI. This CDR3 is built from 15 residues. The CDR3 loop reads CASSDSIVGDTEAFF. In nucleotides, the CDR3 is TGTGCCAGCAGTGACTCCATCGTAGGGGACACTGAAGCTTTCTTT. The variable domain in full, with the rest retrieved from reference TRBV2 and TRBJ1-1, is EPEVTQTPSHQVTQMGQEVILRCVPISNHLYFYWYRQILGQKVEFLVSFYNNEISEKSEIFDDQFSVERPDGSNFTLKIRSTKLEDSAMYFCASSDSIVGDTEAFFGQGTRLTVV.

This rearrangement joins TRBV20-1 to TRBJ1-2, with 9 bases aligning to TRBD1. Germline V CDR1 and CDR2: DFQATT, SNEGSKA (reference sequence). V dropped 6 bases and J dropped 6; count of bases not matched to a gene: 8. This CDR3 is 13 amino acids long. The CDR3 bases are TGCAGTGCCACAGAGGGACAGGGTGATGGCTACACCTTC. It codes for CSATEGQGDGYTF.

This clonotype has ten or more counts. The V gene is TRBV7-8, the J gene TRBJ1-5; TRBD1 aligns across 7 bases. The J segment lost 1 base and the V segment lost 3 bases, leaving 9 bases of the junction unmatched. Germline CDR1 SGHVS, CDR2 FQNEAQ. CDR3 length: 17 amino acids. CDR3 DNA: TGTGCCAGCAGCTTGGGCTACAGGGGTAACAGCAATCAGCCCCAGCATTTT. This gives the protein CASSLGYRGNSNQPQHF.

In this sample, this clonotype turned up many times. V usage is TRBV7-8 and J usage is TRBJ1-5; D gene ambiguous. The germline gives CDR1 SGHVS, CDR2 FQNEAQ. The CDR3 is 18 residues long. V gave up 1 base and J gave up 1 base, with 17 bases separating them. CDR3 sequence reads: CASSLDVIRAESNQPQHF. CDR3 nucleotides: TGTGCCAGCAGCTTAGACGTTATTCGGGCAGAAAGCAATCAGCCCCAGCATTTT.

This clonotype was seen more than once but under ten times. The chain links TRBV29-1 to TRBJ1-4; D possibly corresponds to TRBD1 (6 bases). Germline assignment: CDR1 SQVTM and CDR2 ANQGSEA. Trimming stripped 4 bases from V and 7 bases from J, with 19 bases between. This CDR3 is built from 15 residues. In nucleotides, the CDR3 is TGCAGCGTTGCCCCCGGGGGCGCTCACGGTGAAAAACTGTTTTTT. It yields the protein CSVAPGGAHGEKLFF.

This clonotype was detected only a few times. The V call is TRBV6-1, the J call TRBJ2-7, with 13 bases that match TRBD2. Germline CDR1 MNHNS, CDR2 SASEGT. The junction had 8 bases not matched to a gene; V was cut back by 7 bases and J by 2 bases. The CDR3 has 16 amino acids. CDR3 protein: CASTGGTSGGAYEQYF. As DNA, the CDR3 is TGTGCCAGCACGGGGGGTACTAGCGGGGGGGCCTACGAGCAGTACTTC.

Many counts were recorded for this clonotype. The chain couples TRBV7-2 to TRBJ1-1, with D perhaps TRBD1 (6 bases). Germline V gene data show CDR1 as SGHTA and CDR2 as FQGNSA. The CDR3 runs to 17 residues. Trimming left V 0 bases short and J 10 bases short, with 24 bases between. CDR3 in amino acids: CASSLASGGLKPRGAFF. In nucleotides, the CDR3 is TGTGCCAGCAGCTTAGCGTCGGGGGGCCTTAAGCCTAGAGGAGCTTTCTTT.

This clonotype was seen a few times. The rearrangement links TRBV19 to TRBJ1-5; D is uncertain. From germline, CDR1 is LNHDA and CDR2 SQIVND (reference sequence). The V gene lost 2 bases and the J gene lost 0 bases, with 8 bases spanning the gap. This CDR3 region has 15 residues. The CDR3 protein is CASSISEDSNQPQHF. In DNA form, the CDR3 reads TGTGCCAGTAGTATATCAGAAGATAGCAATCAGCCCCAGCATTTT.

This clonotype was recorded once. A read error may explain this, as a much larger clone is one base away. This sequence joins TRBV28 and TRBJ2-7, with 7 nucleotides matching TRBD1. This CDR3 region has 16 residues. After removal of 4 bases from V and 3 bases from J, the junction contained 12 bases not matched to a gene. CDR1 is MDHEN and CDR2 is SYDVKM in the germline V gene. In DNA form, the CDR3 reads TGTGCCAGCAGTTCACTGACAGGGTTATCCCTCTACGAGCAGTACTTC. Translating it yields CASSSLTGLSLYEQYF.

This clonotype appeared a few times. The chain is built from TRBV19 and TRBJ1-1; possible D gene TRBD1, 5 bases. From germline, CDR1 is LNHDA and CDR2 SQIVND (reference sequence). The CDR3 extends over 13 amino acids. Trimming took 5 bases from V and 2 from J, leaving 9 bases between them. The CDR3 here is CASSHQGNTEAFF. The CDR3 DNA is TGTGCCAGTAGTCATCAGGGAAACACTGAAGCTTTCTTT.

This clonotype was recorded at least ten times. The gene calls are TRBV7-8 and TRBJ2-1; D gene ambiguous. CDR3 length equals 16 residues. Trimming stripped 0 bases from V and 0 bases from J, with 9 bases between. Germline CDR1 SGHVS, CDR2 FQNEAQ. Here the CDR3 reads CASSLAWKSSYNEQFF. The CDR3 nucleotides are TGTGCCAGCAGCTTAGCGTGGAAGAGCTCCTACAATGAGCAGTTCTTC.